This T cell receptor beta chain came from a study of tumor-infiltrating lymphocytes in primary liver carcinoma. V lost 3 bases and J lost 11, with 28 bases in between. CDR3 length: 17 residues. Germline lookup yields CDR1 MNHNS and CDR2 SASEGT. Taking roughly 20-34 mg of unsorted bulk tissue, the authors co-extracted RNA and DNA. Each participant had primary liver carcinoma, and surgical resection was the treatment. Priming with a constant-region primer yielded TCR beta cDNA from 450 to 600 ng total RNA. ARM-PCR, slightly modified, supplied the TCR beta libraries through three nested multiplex PCR rounds. A C-beta reverse primer was combined with TRBV1-TRBV30 forward primers in the first two PCR rounds, and each round had 10 cycles. TCRdb passed the multiplex PCR reads through MiXCR, listing each CDR3 protein once. Here the sample spans about 190,000 distinct CDR3 sequences, about 82% being singletons.

The sample taken for sequencing was tumor tissue from primary liver carcinoma. The rearrangement uses TRBV6-1 and TRBJ1-1; D unclear. This clonotype was sampled from a middle-aged man with primary liver carcinoma and hepatitis B virus infection. CDR3 region: CASSDPRGDVPLKHAFF. DNA of the CDR3: TGTGCCAGCAGTGACCCAAGAGGTGATGTGCCGTTGAAGCACGCTTTCTTT.